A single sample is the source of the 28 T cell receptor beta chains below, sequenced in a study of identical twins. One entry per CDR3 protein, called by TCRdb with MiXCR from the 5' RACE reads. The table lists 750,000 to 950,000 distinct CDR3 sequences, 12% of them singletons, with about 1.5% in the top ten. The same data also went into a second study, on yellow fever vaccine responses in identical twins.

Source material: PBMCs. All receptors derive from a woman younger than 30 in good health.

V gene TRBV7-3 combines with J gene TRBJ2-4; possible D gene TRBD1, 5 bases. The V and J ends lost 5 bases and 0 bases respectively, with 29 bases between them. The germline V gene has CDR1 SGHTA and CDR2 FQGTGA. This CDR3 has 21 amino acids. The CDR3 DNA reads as TGTGCCAGCAGCCCAGGGATTAGCTGGGGCCGTCCCTTTCTAGCCAAAAACATTCAGTACTTC. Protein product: CASSPGISWGRPFLAKNIQYF.

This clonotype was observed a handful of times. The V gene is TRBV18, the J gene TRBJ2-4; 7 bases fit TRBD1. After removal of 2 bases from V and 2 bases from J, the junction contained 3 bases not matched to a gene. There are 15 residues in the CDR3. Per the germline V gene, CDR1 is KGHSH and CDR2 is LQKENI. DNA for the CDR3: TGTGCCAGCTCACCAACAGGGGTAACCAAAAACATTCAGTACTTC. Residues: CASSPTGVTKNIQYF.

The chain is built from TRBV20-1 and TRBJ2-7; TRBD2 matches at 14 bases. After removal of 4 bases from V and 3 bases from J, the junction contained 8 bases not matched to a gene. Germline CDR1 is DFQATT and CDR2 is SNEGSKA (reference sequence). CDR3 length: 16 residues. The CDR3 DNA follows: TGCAGTGCTACTCCCGGGACTAGCGGGAGTTTCTACGAGCAGTACTTC. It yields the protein CSATPGTSGSFYEQYF.

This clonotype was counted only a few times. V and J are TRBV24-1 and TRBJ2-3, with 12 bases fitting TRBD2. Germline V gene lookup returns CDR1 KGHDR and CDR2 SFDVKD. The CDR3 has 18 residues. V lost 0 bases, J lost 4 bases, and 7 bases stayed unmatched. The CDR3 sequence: CATSDLRLAGVLSDTQYF. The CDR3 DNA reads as TGTGCCACCAGTGATTTGCGACTAGCGGGAGTTTTGTCAGATACGCAGTATTTT.

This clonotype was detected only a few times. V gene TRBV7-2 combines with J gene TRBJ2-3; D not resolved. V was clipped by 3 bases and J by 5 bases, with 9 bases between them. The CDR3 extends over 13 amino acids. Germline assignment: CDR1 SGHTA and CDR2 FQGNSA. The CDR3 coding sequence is TGTGCCAGCAGCTTCCAAGACGGAGATACGCAGTATTTT. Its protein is CASSFQDGDTQYF.

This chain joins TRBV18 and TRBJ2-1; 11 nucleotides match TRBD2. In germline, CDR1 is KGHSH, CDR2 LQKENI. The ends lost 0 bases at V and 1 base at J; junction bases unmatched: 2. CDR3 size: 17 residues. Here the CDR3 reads CASSPPGLADSYNEQFF. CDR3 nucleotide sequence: TGTGCCAGCTCACCACCGGGACTAGCGGATTCCTACAATGAGCAGTTCTTC. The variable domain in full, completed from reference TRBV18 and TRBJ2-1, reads NAGVMQNPRHLVRRRGQEARLRCSPMKGHSHVYWYRQLPEEGLKFMVYLQKENIIDESGMPKERFSAEFPKEGPSILRIQQVVRGDSAAYFCASSPPGLADSYNEQFFGPGTRLTVL.

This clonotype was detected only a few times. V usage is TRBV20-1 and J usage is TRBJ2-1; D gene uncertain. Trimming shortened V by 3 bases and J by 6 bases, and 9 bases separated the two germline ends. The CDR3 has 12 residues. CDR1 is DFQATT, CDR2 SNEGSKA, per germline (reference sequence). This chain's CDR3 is CSASHLTNEQFF. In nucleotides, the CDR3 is TGCAGTGCTAGCCACTTAACCAATGAGCAGTTCTTC.

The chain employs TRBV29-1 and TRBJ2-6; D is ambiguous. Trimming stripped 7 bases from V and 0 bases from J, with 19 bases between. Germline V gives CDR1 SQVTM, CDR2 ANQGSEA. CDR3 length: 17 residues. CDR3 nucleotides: TGCAGCGCCACCGCAGGTACACCAAACTCTGGGGCCAACGTCCTGACTTTC. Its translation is CSATAGTPNSGANVLTF. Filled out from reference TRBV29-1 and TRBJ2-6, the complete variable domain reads SAVISQKPSRDICQRGTSLTIQCQVDSQVTMMFWYRQQPGQSLTLIATANQGSEATYESGFVIDKFPISRPNLTFSTLTVSNMSPEDSSIYLCSATAGTPNSGANVLTFGAGSRLTVL.

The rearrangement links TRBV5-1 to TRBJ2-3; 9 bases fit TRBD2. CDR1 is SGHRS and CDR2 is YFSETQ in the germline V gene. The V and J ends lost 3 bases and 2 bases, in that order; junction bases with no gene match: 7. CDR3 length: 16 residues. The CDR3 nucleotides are TGCGCCAGCAGCTCCCAGCGGGGGGCAATCACAGATACGCAGTATTTT. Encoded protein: CASSSQRGAITDTQYF.

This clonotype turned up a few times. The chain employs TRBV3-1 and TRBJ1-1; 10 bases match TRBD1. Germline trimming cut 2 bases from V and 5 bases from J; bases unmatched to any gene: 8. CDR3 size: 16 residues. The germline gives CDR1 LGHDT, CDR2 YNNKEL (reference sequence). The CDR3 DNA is TGTGCCAGCAGCCAAACCGGGACAGGGGTTGATACTGAAGCTTTCTTT. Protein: CASSQTGTGVDTEAFF.

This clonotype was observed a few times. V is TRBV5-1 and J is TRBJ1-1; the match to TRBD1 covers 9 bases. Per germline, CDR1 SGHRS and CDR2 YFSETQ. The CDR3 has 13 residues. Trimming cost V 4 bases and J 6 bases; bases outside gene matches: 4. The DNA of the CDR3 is TGCGCCAGCAGCAAGGGACAGGGACCTGAAGCTTTCTTT. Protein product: CASSKGQGPEAFF.

This chain's CDR3 is CASSLAGVFWYV. In DNA, the CDR3 is TGTGCCAGCAGTTTGGCAGGGGTGTTTTGGTACGTC. J is TRBJ2-7 and V is TRBV12-3 or TRBV12-4; possible D gene TRBD1, 6 bases. Trimming shortened V by 3 bases and J by 12 bases, and 15 bases separated the two germline ends. This CDR3 is built from 12 residues.

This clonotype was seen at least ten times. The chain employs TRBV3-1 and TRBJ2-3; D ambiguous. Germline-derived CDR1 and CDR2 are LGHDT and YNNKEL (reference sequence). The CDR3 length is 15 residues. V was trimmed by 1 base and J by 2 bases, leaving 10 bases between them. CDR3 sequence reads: CASSQVLSNTDTQYF. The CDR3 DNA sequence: TGTGCCAGCAGCCAAGTACTATCTAACACAGATACGCAGTATTTT.

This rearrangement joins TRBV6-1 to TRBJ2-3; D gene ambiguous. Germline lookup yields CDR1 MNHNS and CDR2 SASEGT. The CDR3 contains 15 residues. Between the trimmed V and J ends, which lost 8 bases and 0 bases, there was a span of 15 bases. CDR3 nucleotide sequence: TGTGCCAGCGCCCCCGCCGGTCTCAGCACAGATACGCAGTATTTT. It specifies CASAPAGLSTDTQYF.

The CDR3 DNA follows: TGTGCCACCACCGGAGGGTCGTCGGGCACTGAAGCTTTCTTT. Protein product: CATTGGSSGTEAFF. J is TRBJ1-1 and V is TRBV10-3; D is undetermined. Germline loops: CDR1 ENHRY, CDR2 SYGVKD. The CDR3 loop spans 14 amino acids. Trimming took 10 bases from V and 4 from J, leaving 19 bases between them.

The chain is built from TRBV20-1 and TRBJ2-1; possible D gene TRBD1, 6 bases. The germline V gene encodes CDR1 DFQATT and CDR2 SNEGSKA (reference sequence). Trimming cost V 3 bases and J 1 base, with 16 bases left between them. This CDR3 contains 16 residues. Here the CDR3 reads CSASPRTAVSYNEQFF. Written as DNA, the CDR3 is TGCAGTGCTAGTCCGAGGACAGCTGTTTCCTACAATGAGCAGTTCTTC.

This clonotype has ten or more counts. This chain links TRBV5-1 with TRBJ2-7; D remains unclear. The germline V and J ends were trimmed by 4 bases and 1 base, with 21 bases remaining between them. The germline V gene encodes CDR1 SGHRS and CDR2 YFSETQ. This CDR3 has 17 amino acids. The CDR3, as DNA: TGCGCCAGCAGCCCTTCCCAAGACGCCATGATGTCCTACGAGCAGTACTTC. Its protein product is CASSPSQDAMMSYEQYF.

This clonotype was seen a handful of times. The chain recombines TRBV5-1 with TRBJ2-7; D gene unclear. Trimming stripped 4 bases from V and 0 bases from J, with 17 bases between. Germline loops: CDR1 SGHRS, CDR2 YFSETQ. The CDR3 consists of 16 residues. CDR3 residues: CASSPQPAESSYEQYF. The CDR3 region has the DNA TGCGCCAGCAGCCCCCAGCCCGCCGAAAGCTCCTACGAGCAGTACTTC. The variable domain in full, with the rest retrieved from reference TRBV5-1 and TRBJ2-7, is KAGVTQTPRYLIKTRGQQVTLSCSPISGHRSVSWYQQTPGQGLQFLFEYFSETQRNKGNFPGRFSGRQFSNSRSEMNVSTLELGDSALYLCASSPQPAESSYEQYFGPGTRLTVT.

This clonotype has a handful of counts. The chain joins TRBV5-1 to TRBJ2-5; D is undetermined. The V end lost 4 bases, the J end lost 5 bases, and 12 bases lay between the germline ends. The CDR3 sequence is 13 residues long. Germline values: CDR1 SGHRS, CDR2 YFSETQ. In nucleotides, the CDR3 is TGCGCCAGCAGCGCCGGTCCAAAGGAGACCCAGTACTTC. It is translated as CASSAGPKETQYF.

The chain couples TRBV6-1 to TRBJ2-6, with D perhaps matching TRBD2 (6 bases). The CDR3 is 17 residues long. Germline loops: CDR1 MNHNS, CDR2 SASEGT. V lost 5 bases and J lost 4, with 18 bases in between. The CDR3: CASSPSAGKSGANVLTF. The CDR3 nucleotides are TGTGCCAGCAGTCCCTCCGCGGGAAAATCCGGGGCCAACGTCCTGACTTTC.

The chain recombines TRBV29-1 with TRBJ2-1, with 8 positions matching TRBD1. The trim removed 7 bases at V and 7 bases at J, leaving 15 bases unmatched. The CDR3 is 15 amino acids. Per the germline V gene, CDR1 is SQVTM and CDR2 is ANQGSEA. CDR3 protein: CSAEPPDRVQNEQFF. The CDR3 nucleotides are TGCAGCGCCGAACCCCCGGACAGGGTCCAAAATGAGCAGTTCTTC.

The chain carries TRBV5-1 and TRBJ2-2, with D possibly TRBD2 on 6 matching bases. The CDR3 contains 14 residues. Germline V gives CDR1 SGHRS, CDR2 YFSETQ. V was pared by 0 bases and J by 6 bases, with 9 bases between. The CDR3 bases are TGCGCCAGCAGCTTGGCCCGACTAGCCGGGGAGCTGTTTTTT. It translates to CASSLARLAGELFF.

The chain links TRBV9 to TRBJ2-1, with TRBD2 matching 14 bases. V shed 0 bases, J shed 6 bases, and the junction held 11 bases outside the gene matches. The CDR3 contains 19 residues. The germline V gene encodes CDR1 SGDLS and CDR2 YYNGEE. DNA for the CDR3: TGTGCCAGCAGCGTAGGAGGGACTAGCGGGGGCAACGTGGGCAATGAGCAGTTCTTC. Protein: CASSVGGTSGGNVGNEQFF.

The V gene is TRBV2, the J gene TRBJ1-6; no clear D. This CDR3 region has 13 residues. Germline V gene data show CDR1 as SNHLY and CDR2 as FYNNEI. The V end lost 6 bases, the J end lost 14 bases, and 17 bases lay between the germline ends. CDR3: CASSTGPPSTLHF. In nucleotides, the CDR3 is TGTGCCAGCAGCACCGGGCCCCCATCTACCCTCCACTTT.

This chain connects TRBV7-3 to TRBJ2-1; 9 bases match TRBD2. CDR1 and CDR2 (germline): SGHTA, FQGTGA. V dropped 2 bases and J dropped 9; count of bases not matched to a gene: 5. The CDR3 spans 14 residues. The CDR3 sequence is CASSLEAGGGEQFF. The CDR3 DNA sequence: TGTGCCAGCAGCTTAGAGGCGGGGGGGGGTGAGCAGTTCTTC.

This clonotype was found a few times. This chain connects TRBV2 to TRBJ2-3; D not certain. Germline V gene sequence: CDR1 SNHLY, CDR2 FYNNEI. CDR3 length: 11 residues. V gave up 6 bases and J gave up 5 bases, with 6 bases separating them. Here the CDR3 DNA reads TGTGCCAGCAGCAACGTAGATACGCAGTATTTT. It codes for CASSNVDTQYF. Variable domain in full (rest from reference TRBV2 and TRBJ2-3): EPEVTQTPSHQVTQMGQEVILRCVPISNHLYFYWYRQILGQKVEFLVSFYNNEISEKSEIFDDQFSVERPDGSNFTLKIRSTKLEDSAMYFCASSNVDTQYFGPGTRLTVL.

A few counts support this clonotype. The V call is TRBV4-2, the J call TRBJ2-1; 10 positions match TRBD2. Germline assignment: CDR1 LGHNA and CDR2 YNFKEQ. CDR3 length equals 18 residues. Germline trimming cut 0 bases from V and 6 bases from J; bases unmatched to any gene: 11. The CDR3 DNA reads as TGTGCCAGCAGCCAAGAACTAGCGGGACGCGCCCCCACCAATGAGCAGTTCTTC. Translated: CASSQELAGRAPTNEQFF.

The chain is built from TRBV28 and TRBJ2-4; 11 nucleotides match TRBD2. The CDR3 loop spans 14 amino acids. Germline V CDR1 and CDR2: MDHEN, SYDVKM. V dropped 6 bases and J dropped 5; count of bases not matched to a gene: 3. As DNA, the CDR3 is TGTGCCAGCAGACTGACTAGCGGGGAAAACATTCAGTACTTC. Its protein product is CASRLTSGENIQYF.